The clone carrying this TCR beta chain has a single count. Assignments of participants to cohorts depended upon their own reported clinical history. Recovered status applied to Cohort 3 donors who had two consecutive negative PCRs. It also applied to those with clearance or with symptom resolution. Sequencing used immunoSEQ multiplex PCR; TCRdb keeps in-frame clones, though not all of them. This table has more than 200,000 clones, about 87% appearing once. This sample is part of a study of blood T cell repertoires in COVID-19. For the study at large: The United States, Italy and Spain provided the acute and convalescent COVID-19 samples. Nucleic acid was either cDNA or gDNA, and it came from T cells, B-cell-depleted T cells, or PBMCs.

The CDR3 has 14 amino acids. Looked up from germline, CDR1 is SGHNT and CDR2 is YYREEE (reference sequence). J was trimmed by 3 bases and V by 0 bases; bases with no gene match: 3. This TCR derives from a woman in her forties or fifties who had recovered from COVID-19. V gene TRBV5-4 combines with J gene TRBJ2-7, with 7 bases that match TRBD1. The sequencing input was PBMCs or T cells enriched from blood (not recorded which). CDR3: CASSLAGQNYEQYF. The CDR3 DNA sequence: TGTGCCAGCAGCTTGGCGGGACAGAACTACGAGCAGTACTTC.